This record concerns one T cell receptor (beta chain) sequence. Its target is unknown. These data belong to a study of cytomegalovirus exposure and HLA in healthy donors. The germline CDR1 and CDR2 sequences are SGHVS and FNYEAQ. With V trimmed by 5 bases and J by 0 bases, 18 bases remained unmatched. The CDR3 runs to 21 residues. Clones were read by immunoSEQ multiplex PCR, and TCRdb kept only the in-frame ones, dropping some. The table shows 330,000 or so clones, with 86% occurring only once. General study points: Generally TCR sequences proved uncommon, though certain public TCRs appeared in numerous donors.

The origin of this receptor is a woman between 18 and 30 years old in good health and CMV-seronegative. What was sequenced was PBMCs. The chain employs TRBV7-6 and TRBJ2-1; 11 nucleotides align to TRBD2. The CDR3 region has the DNA TGTGCCAGCAGCCCCATACTCCGGACTAGCGGGTCCCCCCGCTCCTACAATGAGCAGTTCTTC. Its translation is CASSPILRTSGSPRSYNEQFF.